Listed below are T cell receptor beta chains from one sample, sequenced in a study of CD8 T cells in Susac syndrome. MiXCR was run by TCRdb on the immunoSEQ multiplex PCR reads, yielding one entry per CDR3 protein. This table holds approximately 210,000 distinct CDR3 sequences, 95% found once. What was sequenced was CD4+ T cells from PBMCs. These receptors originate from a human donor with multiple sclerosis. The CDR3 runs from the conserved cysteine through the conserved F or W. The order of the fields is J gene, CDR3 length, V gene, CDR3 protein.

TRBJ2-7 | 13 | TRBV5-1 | CASSSGRGNEQYF
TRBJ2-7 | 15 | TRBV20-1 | CSARDGGTVPYEQYF
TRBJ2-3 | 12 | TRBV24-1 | CATSDSGDTQYF
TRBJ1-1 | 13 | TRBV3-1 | CASSHLRNTEAFF
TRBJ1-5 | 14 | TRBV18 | CASSLDSSLGPQHF
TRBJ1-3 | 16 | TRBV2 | CASSETSANSGNTIYF
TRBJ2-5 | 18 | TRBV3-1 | CASSVAPRLAGAHETQYF
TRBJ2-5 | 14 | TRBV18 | CASSQDRGRETQYF
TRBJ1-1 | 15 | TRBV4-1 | CASSHQGGPNTEAFF
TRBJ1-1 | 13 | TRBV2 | CASTASLNTEAFF
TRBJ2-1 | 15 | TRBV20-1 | CSATNPGQGYNEQFF
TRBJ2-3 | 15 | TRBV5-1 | CASSLGSVSTDTQYF
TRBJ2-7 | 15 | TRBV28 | CASTTYDGDVYEQYF
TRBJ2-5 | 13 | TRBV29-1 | CSAAPVMGETQYF
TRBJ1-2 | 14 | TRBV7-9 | CASSLLRPIPGYTF
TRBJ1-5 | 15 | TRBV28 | CASSKTGVSNQPQHF
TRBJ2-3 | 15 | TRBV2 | CASSGDRGYTDTQYF
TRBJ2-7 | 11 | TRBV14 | CASSQVGEQYF
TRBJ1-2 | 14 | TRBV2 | CASTFEELSYGYTF
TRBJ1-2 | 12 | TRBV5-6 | CASSFPTKGYTF
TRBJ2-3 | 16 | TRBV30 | CAWNVGGGVGTDTQYF
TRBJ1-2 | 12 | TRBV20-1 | CSASDRGFGYTF
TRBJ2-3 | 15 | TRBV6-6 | CASSYSMASTDTQYF
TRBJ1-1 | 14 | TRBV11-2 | CASSLVRDRTEAFF
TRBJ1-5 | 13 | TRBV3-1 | CASSQGGNQPQHF
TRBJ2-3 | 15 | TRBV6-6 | CAGGRSSGSADTQYF
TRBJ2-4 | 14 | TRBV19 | CASSIGMTKNIQYF
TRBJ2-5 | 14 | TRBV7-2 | CASSILGTSGTQYF
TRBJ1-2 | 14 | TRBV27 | CASSTQTGIGGYTF
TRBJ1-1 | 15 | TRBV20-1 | CSARLAGGLTTEAFF
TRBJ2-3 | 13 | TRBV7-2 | CASSLVVAGGQYF
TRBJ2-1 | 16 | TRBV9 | CASSVASGRARNEQFF
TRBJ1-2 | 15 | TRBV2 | CASSSYRQEPLGYTF
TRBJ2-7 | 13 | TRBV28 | CASSSVLAYEQYF
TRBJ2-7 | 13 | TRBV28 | CASSNPTAYEQYF
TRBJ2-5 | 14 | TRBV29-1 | CSVPVGGVTETQYF
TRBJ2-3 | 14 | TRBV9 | CASSVRQGADTQYF
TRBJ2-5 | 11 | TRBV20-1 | CSARQQETQYF
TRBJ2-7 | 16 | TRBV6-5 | CASSYWGLAGTYEQYF
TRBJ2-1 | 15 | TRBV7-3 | CASSPQRGGYNEQFF
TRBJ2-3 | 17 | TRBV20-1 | CSAPDRGSGDPTDTQYF
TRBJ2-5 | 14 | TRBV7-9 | CASSEKTFEETQYF
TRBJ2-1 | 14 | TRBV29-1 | CSVIRLAGINEQFF
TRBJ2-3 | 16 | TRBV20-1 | CSASAGTGWGITKQYF
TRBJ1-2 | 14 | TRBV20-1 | CSATRRDRDFGYTF
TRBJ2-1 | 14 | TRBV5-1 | CASSRLGGGDEQFF
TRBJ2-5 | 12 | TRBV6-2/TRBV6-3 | CASSYRGETQYF
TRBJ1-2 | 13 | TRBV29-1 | CSVEQGSPYGYTF
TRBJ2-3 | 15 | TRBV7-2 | CASSFQGATTDTQYF
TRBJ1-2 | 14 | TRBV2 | CASTIRPDSIGYTF
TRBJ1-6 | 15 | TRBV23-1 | CASSLRDRGFSPLHF
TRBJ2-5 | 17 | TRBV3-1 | CASSQTGTTGTQGTQYF